Following are 32 T cell receptor beta chains from one sample sequenced in a study of T cell responses to AZD1222 COVID-19 vaccine. Clones were sequenced by immunoSEQ multiplex PCR, and TCRdb holds only the in-frame ones, with some missing. The table records hundreds of thousands of clones, more than 85% of them present only once. This sample comprised peripheral blood, obtained on day 0 of MenACWY control vaccination. The origin of the receptors is an adult in good health.

The J gene is TRBJ1-1, the V gene TRBV18, with a possible D match to TRBD1 (5 bases). The CDR3 loop spans 19 amino acids. The germline V gene encodes CDR1 KGHSH and CDR2 LQKENI. Trimming removed 3 bases from V and 1 base from J, with 24 bases in between. CDR3 loop: CASSPSIIGGNRRNTEAFF. For the CDR3, the DNA is TGTGCCAGCTCACCGAGTATTATTGGGGGGAATAGGCGGAACACTGAAGCTTTCTTT.

This clone was recorded a few times. V and J are TRBV2 and TRBJ2-7; TRBD1 might be the D (6 bases). Trimming shortened V by 3 bases and J by 3 bases, and 15 bases separated the two germline ends. CDR1 and CDR2 from the germline V gene are SNHLY and FYNNEI. This CDR3 region has 15 residues. This CDR3 reads CASSEESRTDYEQYF. The CDR3 DNA is TGTGCCAGCAGTGAGGAAAGCAGGACAGACTACGAGCAGTACTTC.

The chain carries TRBV7-2 and TRBJ2-1; D uncertain. CDR3 length equals 15 residues. Trimming left V 1 base short and J 5 bases short, with 12 bases between. Germline V gene lookup returns CDR1 SGHTA and CDR2 FQGNSA. The CDR3 loop reads CASSLGLGEHNEQFF. The DNA of the CDR3 is TGTGCCAGCAGCTTAGGGCTAGGTGAGCACAATGAGCAGTTCTTC.

The chain recombines TRBV19 with TRBJ1-4; 8 bases line up with TRBD1. Per the germline V gene, CDR1 is LNHDA and CDR2 is SQIVND (reference sequence). The CDR3 has 14 amino acids. V shed 5 bases, J shed 8 bases, and the junction held 7 bases outside the gene matches. The CDR3 spells CASSLGQGLEKLFF. For the CDR3, the DNA is TGTGCCAGTAGTCTAGGACAGGGCTTGGAAAAACTGTTTTTT.

The rearrangement links TRBV11-2 to TRBJ1-2; D is possibly TRBD1 (5 bases). The germline V and J ends were trimmed by 0 bases and 8 bases, with 13 bases remaining between them. CDR1 is SGHAT and CDR2 is FQNNGV in the germline V gene. The CDR3 totals 14 residues. The chain's CDR3 is CASSLDKGARGYTF. The CDR3, as DNA: TGTGCCAGCAGCTTAGACAAAGGGGCGCGGGGCTACACCTTC. Full variable domain (remainder filled in from reference TRBV11-2 and TRBJ1-2): EAGVAQSPRYKIIEKRQSVAFWCNPISGHATLYWYQQILGQGPKLLIQFQNNGVVDDSQLPKDRFSAERLKGVDSTLKIQPAKLEDSAVYLCASSLDKGARGYTFGSGTRLTVV.

The chain has TRBV3-1 (or the pseudogene TRBV3-2) and TRBJ1-1; D gene uncertain. With 4 bases removed from V and 7 bases from J, the gap between germline ends came to 10 bases. The CDR3 is 12 amino acids. Germline CDR1 and CDR2: LGHDT and YNNKEL (reference sequence). Here the CDR3 reads CASSPTRGEAFF. CDR3 DNA sequence: TGTGCCAGCAGCCCGACCCGGGGTGAAGCTTTCTTT.

The chain uses TRBV7-2 and TRBJ1-2; TRBD1 might be the D (5 bases). The CDR3 is made up of 16 amino acids. V was clipped by 5 bases and J by 7 bases, with 23 bases between them. CDR1 SGHTA and CDR2 FQGNSA come from the germline V gene. The chain's CDR3 is CASSPSFAVGVGGYTF. CDR3 in DNA: TGTGCCAGCAGCCCCTCCTTTGCGGTAGGGGTAGGTGGCTACACCTTC. The whole variable domain, filled in from reference TRBV7-2 and TRBJ1-2, reads GAGVSQSPSNKVTEKGKDVELRCDPISGHTALYWYRQSLGQGLEFLIYFQGNSAPDKSGLPSDRFSAERTGGSVSTLTIQRTQQEDSAVYLCASSPSFAVGVGGYTFGSGTRLTVV.

V is TRBV18 and J is TRBJ2-3; perhaps D is TRBD1 or TRBD2 (5 bases each). The CDR3 runs 14 residues. Germline lookup yields CDR1 KGHSH and CDR2 LQKENI. Trimming left V 2 bases short and J 2 bases short, with 8 bases between. As DNA, the CDR3 is TGTGCCAGCTCACCAGGGACCCACACAGATACGCAGTATTTT. The encoded protein is CASSPGTHTDTQYF.

The DNA of the CDR3 is TGCGCCAGCAGCCTAGGGACAGGCCGCAACAATGAGCAGTTCTTC. Its translation is CASSLGTGRNNEQFF. The chain is built from TRBV5-1 and TRBJ2-1, with TRBD1 identical over 8 bases. CDR1 and CDR2 from the germline V gene are SGHRS and YFSETQ. This CDR3 has 15 amino acids. Germline trimming cut 4 bases from V and 5 bases from J; bases unmatched to any gene: 8.

This clone appeared a single time. The chain employs TRBV28 and TRBJ1-4; 9 bases agree with TRBD1. The V gene end was trimmed by 6 bases and the J gene end by 8 bases; junction bases not matched to a gene: 10. Germline V gene data show CDR1 as MDHEN and CDR2 as SYDVKM. This CDR3 contains 15 residues. The CDR3 DNA is TGTGCCAGCAGCACTCCGGGACAGGGAAGGGAAAAACTGTTTTTT. Its protein product is CASSTPGQGREKLFF. Combining the CDR3 with reference TRBV28 and TRBJ1-4 gives the whole variable domain DVKVTQSSRYLVKRTGEKVFLECVQDMDHENMFWYRQDPGLGLRLIYFSYDVKMKEKGDIPEGYSVSREKKERFSLILESASTNQTSMYLCASSTPGQGREKLFFGSGTQLSVL.

V gene TRBV7-8 combines with J gene TRBJ2-1; TRBD1 aligns across 9 bases. CDR1 is SGHVS and CDR2 is FQNEAQ in the germline V gene. V shed 5 bases and J 8 bases; nucleotides not matched to a gene: 1. The CDR3 extends over 12 amino acids. CDR3 sequence: CASSRDRDEQFF. CDR3 in DNA: TGTGCCAGCAGCCGGGACAGGGATGAGCAGTTCTTC.

CDR3 sequence (DNA): TGTGCCAGCAGCGAACCGGGACGGGGGGACTATGGCTACACCTTC. Translating gives CASSEPGRGDYGYTF. This chain uses TRBV6-2 or TRBV6-3 with TRBJ1-2, with TRBD1 as a possible D gene (5 bases). The V and J ends lost 6 bases and 3 bases respectively, with 17 bases between them. CDR1 is MNHEY, CDR2 SVGEGT, per germline. The CDR3 has 15 residues.

In this sample, this clone turned up once. V usage is TRBV28 and J usage is TRBJ2-5; 8 bases agree with TRBD2. From germline, CDR1 is MDHEN and CDR2 SYDVKM. V shed 6 bases, J shed 5 bases, and the junction held 14 bases outside the gene matches. This CDR3 has 16 residues. The CDR3 loop is CASSPALAGGAETQYF. The CDR3 DNA reads as TGTGCCAGCAGCCCCGCCCTCGCGGGGGGAGCGGAGACCCAGTACTTC.

This sequence joins TRBV7-9 and TRBJ1-1; tentatively, D is TRBD1 (5 bases). Germline lookup yields CDR1 SEHNR and CDR2 FQNEAQ (reference sequence). This CDR3 spans 13 amino acids. Trimming stripped 0 bases from V and 6 bases from J, with 8 bases between. The CDR3 loop reads CASSLAGGSEAFF. The CDR3 DNA sequence: TGTGCCAGCAGCTTAGCGGGGGGATCTGAAGCTTTCTTT.

The rearrangement links TRBV20-1 to TRBJ2-3; D remains ambiguous. V shed 3 bases and J shed 4 bases, with 5 bases lying between them. The CDR3 covers 11 residues. Germline loops: CDR1 DFQATT, CDR2 SNEGSKA (reference sequence). The CDR3 sequence is CSASRPDTQYF. The CDR3 region has the DNA TGCAGTGCTAGCAGGCCAGATACGCAGTATTTT.

V is TRBV6-5 and J is TRBJ2-1; D is unclear. Germline V gives CDR1 MNHEY, CDR2 SVGAGI. Trimming took 2 bases from V and 0 from J, leaving 11 bases between them. CDR3 length: 16 residues. In DNA form, the CDR3 reads TGTGCCAGCAGTTACGGGCTTCTAAGCTCCTACAATGAGCAGTTCTTC. Its translation is CASSYGLLSSYNEQFF.

This rearrangement joins TRBV20-1 to TRBJ1-5; a possible D gene is TRBD1 (5 bases). CDR1 is DFQATT and CDR2 is SNEGSKA in the germline V gene (reference sequence). V lost 6 bases and J lost 6, with 9 bases in between. The CDR3 length is 11 residues. CDR3 in DNA: TGCAGTGCCCAAGGGGTTCAGCCCCAGCATTTT. It translates to CSAQGVQPQHF.

The chain recombines TRBV5-6 with TRBJ2-6; D unclear. Germline values: CDR1 SGHDT, CDR2 YYEEEE. With 1 base removed from V and 1 base from J, the gap between germline ends came to 3 bases. The CDR3 length is 14 residues. CDR3 coding DNA: TGTGCCAGCAGCTTGCCATCTGGGGCCAACGTCCTGACTTTC. Protein: CASSLPSGANVLTF.

The V and J genes are TRBV6-5 and TRBJ1-6, with 7 bases identical to TRBD1. Germline CDR1 is MNHEY and CDR2 is SVGAGI. V was pared by 10 bases and J by 0 bases, with 3 bases of the junction left unmatched. This CDR3 spans 14 amino acids. Here the CDR3 reads CAIRDSSYNSPLHF. The DNA of the CDR3 is TGTGCCATCCGGGACAGCTCCTATAATTCACCCCTCCACTTT.

V usage is TRBV6-5 and J usage is TRBJ1-2; D is undetermined. V was cut by 0 bases and J by 8 bases, with 10 bases left in between. This CDR3 is built from 13 residues. Germline CDR1 is MNHEY and CDR2 is SVGAGI. The CDR3 DNA reads as TGTGCCAGCAGTTACTCGGGTCCCCCCGGCTACACCTTC. Its translation: CASSYSGPPGYTF.

The rearrangement joins TRBV12-3 or TRBV12-4 to TRBJ1-2; no reliable D call. The CDR3 loop spans 13 amino acids. Deletions cut 1 base from V and 4 bases from J, with 7 bases between. The chain's CDR3 is CASSLGEGYGYTF. CDR3 sequence (DNA): TGTGCCAGCAGTTTAGGGGAGGGCTATGGCTACACCTTC.

The chain employs TRBV7-9 and TRBJ2-3; possibly TRBD2 for D (5 bases). Germline V gene lookup returns CDR1 SEHNR and CDR2 FQNEAQ (reference sequence). With 3 bases removed from V and 1 base from J, the gap between germline ends came to 11 bases. The CDR3 contains 15 residues. The chain's CDR3 is CASSFWGSGTDTQYF. CDR3 in DNA: TGTGCCAGCAGCTTCTGGGGTAGCGGCACAGATACGCAGTATTTT.

V gene TRBV7-8 combines with J gene TRBJ2-3; D call uncertain. Trimming removed 6 bases at V and 3 bases at J, with 10 bases between. This CDR3 spans 13 amino acids. From germline, CDR1 is SGHVS and CDR2 FQNEAQ. The CDR3 loop is CASRNTETDTQYF. CDR3 DNA sequence: TGTGCCAGCAGAAACACCGAGACAGATACGCAGTATTTT.

This clone was recorded once. This rearrangement joins TRBV6-2 or TRBV6-3 to TRBJ2-1; 9 nucleotides agree with TRBD2. This CDR3 is 15 amino acids long. Germline V CDR1 and CDR2: MNHEY, SVGEGT. The V segment lost 5 bases and the J segment 3 bases; nucleotides outside the gene matches: 5. The CDR3 DNA reads TGTGCCAGCAGTCTGGGAGCGGGGGGCTACAATGAGCAGTTCTTC. Translated, it gives CASSLGAGGYNEQFF.

The V and J genes are TRBV3-1 (or the pseudogene TRBV3-2) and TRBJ1-3; D gene unclear. The length of the CDR3 is 14 residues. V was clipped by 4 bases and J by 0 bases, with 7 bases between them. Per the germline V gene, CDR1 is LGHDT and CDR2 is YNNKEL (reference sequence). The chain's CDR3 is CASSRAPSGNTIYF. The DNA for the CDR3 is TGTGCCAGCAGCCGGGCCCCCTCTGGAAACACCATATATTTT.

The chain combines TRBV5-1 with TRBJ2-7; 9 bases are shared with TRBD2. The V and J ends lost 0 bases and 3 bases, in that order; junction bases with no gene match: 4. Germline V gives CDR1 SGHRS, CDR2 YFSETQ. The CDR3 runs 15 residues. The CDR3 sequence: CASSLVAGAHYEQYF. The CDR3, as DNA: TGCGCCAGCAGCTTGGTAGCGGGGGCCCACTACGAGCAGTACTTC. Variable domain in full (rest from reference TRBV5-1 and TRBJ2-7): KAGVTQTPRYLIKTRGQQVTLSCSPISGHRSVSWYQQTPGQGLQFLFEYFSETQRNKGNFPGRFSGRQFSNSRSEMNVSTLELGDSALYLCASSLVAGAHYEQYFGPGTRLTVT.

The chain joins TRBV4-3 to TRBJ1-5; no firm D call. Germline values: CDR1 LGHNA, CDR2 YSLEER. The V end was cut by 0 bases, the J end by 7 bases, with 13 bases between. This CDR3 spans 15 amino acids. The CDR3 loop is CASSQDFAGIQPQHF. CDR3 nucleotides: TGCGCCAGCAGCCAAGATTTCGCGGGAATCCAGCCCCAGCATTTT.

This clone was counted a single time. The V and J genes are TRBV28 and TRBJ1-2; 7 positions match TRBD1. Trimming removed 7 bases from V and 2 bases from J; junction bases left unmatched: 4. The CDR3 has 13 residues. Germline CDR1 MDHEN, CDR2 SYDVKM. The CDR3 protein is CASIKDRNYGYTF. The CDR3 region has the DNA TGTGCCAGCATTAAGGACAGGAACTATGGCTACACCTTC.

The rearrangement joins TRBV2 to TRBJ1-5; 7 positions agree with TRBD1. Germline CDR1 reads SNHLY; CDR2 reads FYNNEI. The CDR3 consists of 15 residues. V was clipped by 5 bases and J by 7 bases; unmatched bases: 11. Here the CDR3 DNA reads TGTGCCAGCAGTCCCCGACAGGGCGGGATCCAGCCCCAGCATTTT. It translates to CASSPRQGGIQPQHF.

The chain joins TRBV30 to TRBJ2-7; perhaps TRBD2 as D (5 bases). Germline values: CDR1 GTSNPN, CDR2 SVGIG (reference sequence). The CDR3 totals 14 residues. V dropped 0 bases and J dropped 0 bases, with 9 bases sitting between them. The CDR3 loop is CAWSVGRASYEQYF. The CDR3 nucleotides are TGTGCCTGGAGTGTAGGGCGGGCCTCCTACGAGCAGTACTTC. Together with reference TRBV30 and TRBJ2-7, the CDR3 gives the full variable domain: SQTIHQWPATLVQPVGSPLSLECTVEGTSNPNLYWYRQAAGRGLQLLFYSVGIGQISSEVPQNLSASRPQDRQFILSSKKLLLSDSGFYLCAWSVGRASYEQYFGPGTRLTVT.

The rearrangement joins TRBV11-2 to TRBJ2-3; possibly TRBD1 for D (6 bases). The germline V and J ends were trimmed by 5 bases and 4 bases, with 7 bases remaining between them. The germline gives CDR1 SGHAT, CDR2 FQNNGV. The CDR3 is 12 residues long. CDR3 nucleotide sequence: TGTGCCAGCAGCCCAGGGGCAGATACGCAGTATTTT. Its translation: CASSPGADTQYF.

The chain combines TRBV5-4 with TRBJ2-7; D ambiguous. Per the germline V gene, CDR1 is SGHNT and CDR2 is YYREEE (reference sequence). The CDR3 is 15 residues long. Trimming shortened V by 4 bases and J by 6 bases, and 20 bases separated the two germline ends. The CDR3 protein is CASSQLNVPGLEQYF. CDR3 DNA: TGTGCCAGCAGCCAATTAAACGTACCGGGCCTCGAGCAGTACTTC.